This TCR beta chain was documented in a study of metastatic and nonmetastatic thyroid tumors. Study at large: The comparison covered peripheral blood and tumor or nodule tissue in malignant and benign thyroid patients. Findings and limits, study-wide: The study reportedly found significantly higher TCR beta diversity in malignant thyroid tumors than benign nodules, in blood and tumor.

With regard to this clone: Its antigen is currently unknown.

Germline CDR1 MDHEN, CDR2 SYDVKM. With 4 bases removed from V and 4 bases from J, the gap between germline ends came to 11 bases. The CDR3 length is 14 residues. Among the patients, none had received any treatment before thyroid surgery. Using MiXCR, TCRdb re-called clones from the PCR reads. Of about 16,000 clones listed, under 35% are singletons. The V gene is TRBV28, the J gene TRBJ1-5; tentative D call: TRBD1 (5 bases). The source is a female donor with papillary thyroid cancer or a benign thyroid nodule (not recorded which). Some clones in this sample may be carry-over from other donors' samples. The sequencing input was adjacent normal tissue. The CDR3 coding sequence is TGTGCCAGCAGTTCCCTATGGGGGAATCAGCCCCAGCATTTT. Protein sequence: CASSSLWGNQPQHF.